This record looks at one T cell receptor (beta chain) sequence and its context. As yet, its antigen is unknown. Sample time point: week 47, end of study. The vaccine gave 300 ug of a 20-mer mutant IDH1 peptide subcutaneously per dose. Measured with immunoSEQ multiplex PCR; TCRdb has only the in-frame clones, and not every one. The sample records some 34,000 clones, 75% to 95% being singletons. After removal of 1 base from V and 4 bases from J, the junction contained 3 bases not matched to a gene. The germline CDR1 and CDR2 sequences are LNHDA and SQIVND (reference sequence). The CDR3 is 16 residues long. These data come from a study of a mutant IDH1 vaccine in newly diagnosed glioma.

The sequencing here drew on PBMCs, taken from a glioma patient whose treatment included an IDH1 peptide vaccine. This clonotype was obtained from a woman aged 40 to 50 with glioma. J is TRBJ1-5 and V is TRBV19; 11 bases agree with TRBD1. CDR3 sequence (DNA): TGTGCCAGTAGTATAGTAGGGACAGGGGGTAATCAGCCCCAGCATTTT. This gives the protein CASSIVGTGGNQPQHF.